Below, 23 T cell receptor beta chains from the same sample are listed, as sequenced in a study of shared clonotypes between healthy human individuals (dated by TCRdb to between 2020 and 2021). Receptors were amplified or captured by the immunoSEQ multiplex PCR assay. Here the immuneACCESS table is served through TCRdb, limited to in-frame sequences with V and J called. Missing clones are a known gap in these copies; in checked studies unresolved V genes cover under half, and the rest lacks a known reason. A total of more than 550,000 clones appear in this sample, approximately 77% of them only once. The ten largest clones take up roughly 1.8% of the sample. The sample consisted of memory CD4+ T cells sorted from blood. Read against the paper, the sample's cell subset or site label means: CD45RA-negative fraction. The receptors stem from a woman aged 25 to 39 in good health.

This rearrangement joins TRBV30 to TRBJ1-5, with a weak D call TRBD1 (5 bases). Trimming pared 1 base from V and 4 bases from J, leaving 11 bases between. This CDR3 comprises 14 residues. Germline V CDR1 and CDR2: GTSNPN, SVGIG (reference sequence). CDR3: CAWSAAQGNQPQHF. The DNA of the CDR3 is TGTGCCTGGAGTGCAGCCCAGGGAAATCAGCCCCAGCATTTT.

The V and J genes are TRBV2 and TRBJ1-4; D gene uncertain. From germline, CDR1 is SNHLY and CDR2 FYNNEI. Trimming pared 6 bases from V and 5 bases from J, leaving 4 bases between. The CDR3 spans 11 residues. This chain's CDR3 is CASRGNEKLFF. CDR3 DNA sequence: TGTGCCAGCAGGGGGAATGAAAAACTGTTTTTT. The full variable domain, completed using reference TRBV2 and TRBJ1-4, is EPEVTQTPSHQVTQMGQEVILRCVPISNHLYFYWYRQILGQKVEFLVSFYNNEISEKSEIFDDQFSVERPDGSNFTLKIRSTKLEDSAMYFCASRGNEKLFFGSGTQLSVL.

The V and J genes are TRBV11-2 and TRBJ1-4; 7 nucleotides align to TRBD1. V was clipped by 1 base and J by 2 bases; unmatched bases: 4. CDR3 size: 16 residues. In germline, CDR1 is SGHAT, CDR2 FQNNGV. CDR3 DNA: TGTGCCAGCAGCTTAGGACCGGGACAGACTAATGAAAAACTGTTTTTT. Amino acids: CASSLGPGQTNEKLFF.

The chain employs TRBV9 and TRBJ1-3; D might be TRBD1 (5 bases). This CDR3 spans 16 amino acids. V lost 2 bases, J lost 0 bases, and 12 bases lay in between. Germline CDR1 and CDR2: SGDLS and YYNGEE. DNA for the CDR3: TGTGCCAGCAGCGTGGGGACGGGTTTCTCTGGAAACACCATATATTTT. Translating gives CASSVGTGFSGNTIYF.

The chain couples TRBV27 to TRBJ1-2; D remains ambiguous. Germline-derived CDR1 and CDR2 are MNHEY and SMNVEV (reference sequence). V gave up 5 bases and J gave up 0 bases, with 10 bases separating them. The CDR3 has 14 amino acids. Here the CDR3 DNA reads TGTGCCAGCAGTAACCGACGGTCTAACTATGGCTACACCTTC. Translated, it gives CASSNRRSNYGYTF.

The rearrangement uses TRBV10-1 and TRBJ2-2; D call uncertain. The V gene lost 9 bases and the J gene lost 7 bases, with 15 bases spanning the gap. The CDR3 runs to 13 residues. Looked up from germline, CDR1 is WNHNN and CDR2 is SYGVQD (reference sequence). The CDR3 is CASSLEPSGELFF. In nucleotides, the CDR3 is TGCGCCAGTTCTCTAGAACCGAGCGGGGAGCTGTTTTTT.

The chain recombines TRBV6-4 with TRBJ2-7; D is unresolved. CDR3 length equals 15 residues. Germline CDR1 MRHNA, CDR2 SNTAGT. Trimming took off 5 bases at V and 3 bases at J, with 17 bases between the two ends. The CDR3 loop reads CASSCEREPHYEQYF. The CDR3 DNA reads as TGTGCCAGCAGTTGCGAGCGCGAGCCCCACTACGAGCAGTACTTC.

This chain uses TRBV6-5 with TRBJ2-7, with D perhaps assigned TRBD1 or TRBD2 (5 bases each). The CDR3 is 14 residues long. The germline CDR1 and CDR2 sequences are MNHEY and SVGAGI. V shed 7 bases and J shed 5 bases, with 18 bases lying between them. In DNA form, the CDR3 reads TGTGCCAGCACCGAACTTGGGGGAAACCACGAGCAGTACTTC. Its translation is CASTELGGNHEQYF.

The chain is built from TRBV7-9 and TRBJ2-7; possible D gene TRBD2, 6 bases. V gave up 5 bases and J gave up 0 bases, with 14 bases separating them. Germline lookup yields CDR1 SEHNR and CDR2 FQNEAQ (reference sequence). This CDR3 is 15 amino acids long. CDR3 nucleotide sequence: TGTGCCAGCAGCGCCCCCGGGAGAGGCTCCTACGAGCAGTACTTC. Protein product: CASSAPGRGSYEQYF.

The CDR3 nucleotides read TGTGCCACCAGCAGAGTGGGGGATGGGGGAAGCAATCAGCCCCAGCATTTT. Amino acid sequence: CATSRVGDGGSNQPQHF. The chain joins TRBV15 to TRBJ1-5, with D possibly TRBD1 on 5 matching bases. The germline V gene encodes CDR1 LNHNV and CDR2 YYDKDF (reference sequence). Deletions cut 1 base from V and 1 base from J, with 14 bases between. CDR3 length equals 17 residues.

The V gene is TRBV7-6, the J gene TRBJ2-1; weak D call: TRBD2 (5 bases). The CDR3 consists of 17 residues. The ends were cut back, 0 bases at V and 6 bases at J, with 18 bases in the middle. Germline CDR1 is SGHVS and CDR2 is FNYEAQ. In nucleotides, the CDR3 is TGTGCCAGCAGCTTAGCGTTTAAAGGAACGGGATTCAATGAGCAGTTCTTC. Protein sequence: CASSLAFKGTGFNEQFF.

This clone was detected ten times or more. The chain carries TRBV19 and TRBJ1-5; TRBD1 is a possible D gene (5 bases). Germline lookup yields CDR1 LNHDA and CDR2 SQIVND (reference sequence). Trimming cost V 3 bases and J 7 bases, with 10 bases left between them. The CDR3 has 13 amino acids. The CDR3 DNA is TGTGCCAGTAGTATGGATAGGGGCCAGCCCCAGCATTTT. Translating it yields CASSMDRGQPQHF. The full variable domain, completed using reference TRBV19 and TRBJ1-5, is DGGITQSPKYLFRKEGQNVTLSCEQNLNHDAMYWYRQDPGQGLRLIYYSQIVNDFQKGDIAEGYSVSREKKESFPLTVTSAQKNPTAFYLCASSMDRGQPQHFGDGTRLSIL.

J is TRBJ1-2 and V is TRBV6-1, with 7 bases fitting TRBD1. The CDR3 sequence is 15 residues long. Trimming cost V 1 base and J 2 bases; bases outside gene matches: 4. Looked up from germline, CDR1 is MNHNS and CDR2 is SASEGT. The CDR3 region is CASSEGPQGNYGYTF. The CDR3 DNA reads as TGTGCCAGCAGTGAAGGCCCACAGGGGAACTATGGCTACACCTTC.

The chain recombines TRBV28 with TRBJ1-1; 9 bases agree with TRBD1. Losses at the gene ends were 6 bases for V and 1 base for J; bases not matched to a gene: 12. Germline CDR1 and CDR2: MDHEN and SYDVKM. The CDR3 has 17 amino acids. The CDR3 nucleotides are TGTGCCAGCAGCGTGGGACAGGGCCTGATACGGAACACTGAAGCTTTCTTT. Translation: CASSVGQGLIRNTEAFF.

Written as DNA, the CDR3 is TGTGCCAGCAGTTTATTCCCAGACAGGGCTAACTATGGCTACACCTTC. Translated, it gives CASSLFPDRANYGYTF. The V gene is TRBV28, the J gene TRBJ1-2; TRBD1 aligns across 7 bases. Trimming removed 1 base from V and 0 bases from J; junction bases left unmatched: 5. CDR3 size: 16 residues. Germline V gene lookup returns CDR1 MDHEN and CDR2 SYDVKM.

The V gene is TRBV29-1, the J gene TRBJ2-3; D not certain. Trimming pared 8 bases from V and 1 base from J, leaving 10 bases between. The CDR3 length is 12 residues. Germline assignment: CDR1 SQVTM and CDR2 ANQGSEA. The chain's CDR3 is CSSYSGTDTQYF. As DNA, the CDR3 is TGCAGCTCTTACTCGGGCACAGATACGCAGTATTTT.

The chain is built from TRBV11-2 and TRBJ2-2; 7 bases agree with TRBD1. Germline V lookup: CDR1 SGHAT, CDR2 FQNNGV. Losses at the gene ends were 4 bases for V and 4 bases for J; bases not matched to a gene: 3. CDR3 length equals 14 residues. This CDR3 reads CASSSQGSTGELFF. DNA for the CDR3: TGTGCCAGCAGCTCACAGGGGAGCACCGGGGAGCTGTTTTTT.

Turning to this clone: At the DNA level, this CDR3 is encoded by other sequences in the same sample as well. The gene calls are TRBV6-5 and TRBJ1-1; no reliable D call. There are 14 residues in the CDR3. Trimming removed 5 bases at V and 1 base at J, with 11 bases between. The germline V gene has CDR1 MNHEY and CDR2 SVGAGI. This CDR3 reads CASSPRTGNTEAFF. The DNA of the CDR3 is TGTGCCAGCAGTCCCCGGACGGGGAACACTGAAGCTTTCTTT.

The rearrangement joins TRBV28 to TRBJ1-1; no clear D. V was clipped by 2 bases and J by 9 bases, with 13 bases between them. This CDR3 is 13 amino acids long. CDR1 is MDHEN and CDR2 is SYDVKM in the germline V gene. CDR3 coding DNA: TGTGCCAGCAGTTTAGGTTCAGGCGCAAAAGCTTTCTTT. Translation gives CASSLGSGAKAFF.

This chain joins TRBV7-7 and TRBJ2-3, with 8 positions matching TRBD2. The CDR3 length is 14 residues. Germline loops: CDR1 SSHAT, CDR2 FNYEAQ (reference sequence). The V gene end was trimmed by 6 bases and the J gene end by 4 bases; junction bases not matched to a gene: 6. The CDR3 nucleotides are TGTGCCAGCAGTCTGCGGCGGGAGGCAGATACGCAGTATTTT. This translates into CASSLRREADTQYF. Filled out from reference TRBV7-7 and TRBJ2-3, the complete variable domain reads GAGVSQSPRYKVTKRGQDVTLRCDPISSHATLYWYQQALGQGPEFLTYFNYEAQPDKSGLPSDRFSAERPEGSISTLTIQRTEQRDSAMYRCASSLRREADTQYFGPGTRLTVL.

This clone was recorded at least ten times. This chain links TRBV5-1 with TRBJ2-7; TRBD1 matches 9 bases. Per the germline V gene, CDR1 is SGHRS and CDR2 is YFSETQ. This CDR3 contains 15 residues. V was pared by 4 bases and J by 5 bases, with 10 bases of the junction left unmatched. The CDR3 nucleotides are TGCGCCAGCAGCCTGGGACAGGGAAATTTCAACGAGCAGTACTTC. Protein: CASSLGQGNFNEQYF.

J is TRBJ2-1 and V is TRBV19, with D perhaps TRBD1 or TRBD2 (5 bases each). Trimming took off 6 bases at V and 8 bases at J, with 8 bases between the two ends. The CDR3 is made up of 11 amino acids. In germline, CDR1 is LNHDA, CDR2 SQIVND (reference sequence). Here the CDR3 reads CASRTGHEQFF. The CDR3 DNA sequence: TGTGCCAGTAGGACGGGACATGAGCAGTTCTTC.

The CDR3 here is CASREDTEAFF. CDR3 in DNA: TGCGCCAGCCGGGAGGACACTGAAGCTTTCTTT. The chain carries TRBV5-1 and TRBJ1-1, with D unresolved. Germline CDR1 is SGHRS and CDR2 is YFSETQ. This CDR3 is 11 amino acids long. Trimming took off 7 bases at V and 3 bases at J, with 7 bases between the two ends. Filled out from reference TRBV5-1 and TRBJ1-1, the complete variable domain reads KAGVTQTPRYLIKTRGQQVTLSCSPISGHRSVSWYQQTPGQGLQFLFEYFSETQRNKGNFPGRFSGRQFSNSRSEMNVSTLELGDSALYLCASREDTEAFFGQGTRLTVV.